This T cell receptor beta chain was profiled in a study of blood T cell repertoires in COVID-19. Background on the study: In each case, the material was cDNA or gDNA derived from T cells, B-cell-depleted T cells, or PBMCs.

What the recovered Cohort 3 donors had was two negative PCRs, clearance, or symptom resolution. The CDR3 contains 16 residues. V was clipped by 6 bases and J by 4 bases, with 18 bases between them. CDR1 is SGHAT and CDR2 is FQNNGV in the germline V gene. In the study's own analysis: Amplification from reference gene primers served as the basis for estimated nucleated cell counts. Assay used: immunoSEQ multiplex PCR; TCRdb lists only in-frame clones, some missing. V and J calls and clone size are those listed in that table; D and trimming were worked out from the DNA. The sample holds approximately 210,000 clones, 82% seen once.

The receptor's source is a woman aged 60-75 years who had recovered from COVID-19. Sequenced: PBMCs or T cells enriched from blood (not recorded which). The chain has TRBV11-2 and TRBJ1-4; TRBD1 is a possible D gene (5 bases). The CDR3 coding sequence is TGTGCCAGCAGTTGGGCCGGGGGACGGATTAATGAAAAACTGTTTTTT. The encoded protein is CASSWAGGRINEKLFF.